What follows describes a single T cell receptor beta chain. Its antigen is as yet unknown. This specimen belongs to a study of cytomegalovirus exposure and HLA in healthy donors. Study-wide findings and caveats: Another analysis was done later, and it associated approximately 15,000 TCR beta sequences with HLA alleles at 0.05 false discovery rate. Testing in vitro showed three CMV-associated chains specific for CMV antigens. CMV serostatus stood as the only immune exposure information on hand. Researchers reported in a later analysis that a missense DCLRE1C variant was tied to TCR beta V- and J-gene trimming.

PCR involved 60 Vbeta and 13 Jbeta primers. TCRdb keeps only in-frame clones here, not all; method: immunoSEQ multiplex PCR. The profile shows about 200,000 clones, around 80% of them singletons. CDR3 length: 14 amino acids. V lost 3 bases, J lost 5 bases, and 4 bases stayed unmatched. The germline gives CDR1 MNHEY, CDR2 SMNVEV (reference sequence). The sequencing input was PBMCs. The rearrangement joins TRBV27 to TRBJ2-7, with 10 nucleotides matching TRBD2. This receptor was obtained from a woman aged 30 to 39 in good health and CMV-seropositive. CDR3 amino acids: CASSLSGGANEQYF. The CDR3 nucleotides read TGTGCCAGCAGTTTGAGCGGGGGGGCTAACGAGCAGTACTTC.